Presented here are 13 T cell receptor beta chains from one specimen sequenced in a study of T cell repertoires in ileal Crohn's disease. Repertoires were generated with immunoSEQ multiplex PCR, while TCRdb's copy carries only in-frame clones and drops some. The sample has about 17,000 clones, 83% seen once. Sequenced input: ileal tissue. The source of these receptors is an adult with Crohn's disease.

This clone was detected only once. This chain connects TRBV14 to TRBJ1-2, with D unclear. This CDR3 has 12 residues. Trimming removed 4 bases at V and 8 bases at J, with 11 bases between. Germline V gene sequence: CDR1 SGHDN, CDR2 FVKESK. CDR3 protein: CASSPSGRGYTF. The CDR3 region has the DNA TGTGCCAGCAGCCCCTCGGGTCGCGGCTACACCTTC.

The chain has TRBV7-7 and TRBJ2-5; the match to TRBD2 covers 11 bases. Germline assignment: CDR1 SSHAT and CDR2 FNYEAQ (reference sequence). The CDR3 is made up of 16 amino acids. J gave up 4 bases and V 1 base, and 5 bases lay outside the gene matches. DNA of the CDR3: TGTGCCAGCAGCTTAGAGGTAGCGGGGGGGCGAGAGACCCAGTACTTC. The encoded protein is CASSLEVAGGRETQYF.

The chain has TRBV7-9 and TRBJ1-2; no firm D call. Between the trimmed V and J ends, which lost 2 bases and 2 bases, there was a span of 18 bases. CDR3 length equals 17 residues. CDR1 is SEHNR, CDR2 FQNEAQ, per germline (reference sequence). CDR3 loop: CASSLREGRRENYGYTF. CDR3 sequence (DNA): TGTGCCAGCAGCTTACGAGAGGGAAGGAGGGAAAACTATGGCTACACCTTC.

The chain joins TRBV18 to TRBJ2-5, with D possibly being TRBD1 (5 bases). The assigned J gene may be wrong: the sequence end matches TRBJ2-7 better. The germline gives CDR1 KGHSH, CDR2 LQKENI. The CDR3 totals 13 residues. The CDR3 sequence is CASSPGATDEQYF. Here the CDR3 DNA reads TGTGCCAGCTCACCAGGGGCGACAGACGAGCAGTACTTC.

The genes are TRBV11-2 and TRBJ2-7; D remains ambiguous. Germline CDR1 and CDR2: SGHAT and FQNNGV. Trimming removed 1 base at V and 2 bases at J, with 6 bases between. The CDR3 is 13 amino acids. The CDR3 reads CASSLVVTYEQYF. In DNA form, the CDR3 reads TGTGCCAGCAGCTTAGTAGTTACCTACGAGCAGTACTTC.

The genes are TRBV7-6 and TRBJ2-1, with D possibly matching TRBD1 (6 bases). CDR3 length equals 13 residues. Trimming shortened V by 7 bases and J by 4 bases, and 11 bases separated the two germline ends. CDR1 SGHVS and CDR2 FNYEAQ come from the germline V gene. CDR3 nucleotide sequence: TGTGCCAGCACCCCAGGGGTTTACAATGAGCAGTTCTTC. Translated: CASTPGVYNEQFF.

The V gene is TRBV11-2, the J gene TRBJ2-5, with D possibly being TRBD1 (5 bases). The DNA end favors TRBJ2-7, so the J call may be wrong. Germline V lookup: CDR1 SGHAT, CDR2 FQNNGV. The CDR3 contains 15 residues. The CDR3 region is CASSLGLQVSYEQYF. The DNA of the CDR3 is TGTGCCAGCAGCTTAGGATTACAGGTATCCTACGAGCAGTACTTC.

The chain couples TRBV7-2 to TRBJ2-2; 8 bases agree with TRBD1. The CDR3 has 14 residues. Germline V gene data show CDR1 as SGHTA and CDR2 as FQGNSA. V was clipped by 5 bases and J by 3 bases; unmatched bases: 2. The CDR3 DNA reads TGTGCCAGCAGCCCACAGGGGGACACCGGGGAGCTGTTTTTT. Protein sequence: CASSPQGDTGELFF.

The V call is TRBV7-2, the J call TRBJ1-1; the D gene is possibly TRBD1 (5 bases). Germline V CDR1 and CDR2: SGHTA, FQGNSA. CDR3 size: 14 residues. The V gene lost 5 bases and the J gene lost 5 bases, with 15 bases spanning the gap. CDR3 DNA: TGTGCCAGCAGCCTCATGACAGCCGGAACTGAAGCTTTCTTT. Translated, it gives CASSLMTAGTEAFF.

The V call is TRBV27, the J call TRBJ2-7, with a tentative D call TRBD1 (5 bases). CDR1 MNHEY and CDR2 SMNVEV come from the germline V gene (reference sequence). The CDR3 spans 14 residues. V lost 4 bases, J lost 2 bases, and 12 bases lay in between. The CDR3 DNA is TGTGCCAGCAGTTCCCACAGGCCTCCCTACGAGCAGTACTTC. This encodes CASSSHRPPYEQYF.

Remarks on this clone: The germline gene is not matched at one end of the junction; a read error may be the cause. Other DNA sequences within the sample encode an identical CDR3. J is TRBJ1-6 and V is TRBV2; TRBD1 matches at 8 bases. CDR1 SNHLY and CDR2 FYNNEI come from the germline V gene. The CDR3 loop spans 13 amino acids. CDR3 nucleotides: TGTGCCGGCAGGACAGGGAATAATTCACCCCTCCACTTT. Protein product: CAGRTGNNSPLHF.

V gene TRBV6-5 combines with J gene TRBJ2-7, with TRBD1 matching 7 bases. The length of the CDR3 is 13 residues. CDR1 and CDR2 from the germline V gene are MNHEY and SVGAGI. The V gene end was trimmed by 3 bases and the J gene end by 7 bases; junction bases not matched to a gene: 6. CDR3 region: CASSYMTGREQYF. CDR3 DNA sequence: TGTGCCAGCAGTTATATGACAGGGCGGGAGCAGTACTTC.

V usage is TRBV7-2 and J usage is TRBJ1-2; tentative D call: TRBD1 (5 bases). There are 15 residues in the CDR3. In germline, CDR1 is SGHTA, CDR2 FQGNSA. Trimming removed 5 bases from V and 5 bases from J, with 18 bases in between. DNA of the CDR3: TGTGCCAGCAGCCCAGGGTCGATACAAGTATATGGCTACACCTTC. Translating gives CASSPGSIQVYGYTF.